Below, one T cell receptor beta chain is given with its context. Antigen unknown. One end of the junction is discordant with germline, which a read error may explain. Germline CDR1 reads SNHLY; CDR2 reads FYNNEI. The CDR3 has 11 amino acids. These data belong to a study of T-cell reconstitution after alpha-beta-depleted transplantation in children. Molecular barcoding with unique molecular identifiers was used for the TCRbeta library. TCRdb passed the PCR reads through MiXCR, listing each CDR3 protein once. The sample lists approximately 230,000 distinct CDR3 sequences, 20% to 30% occurring once. Broader study findings: Surviving recipient T cells and intrathymic progenitors accounted for some patients' high TCRbeta diversity at day 60. It was newly produced T cells that mostly accounted for T-cell counts and diversity one year after transplant. Several hundred expanded graft clones reportedly gave rise to the alpha-beta T cells present about two months after transplant.

The chain has TRBV2 and TRBJ1-2; 10 bases are shared with TRBD1. Sequencing used PBMCs, mostly from graft donor cells, obtained 360 days after TCRalphabeta/CD19-depleted stem cell transplant. This clonotype originated in a female patient between 2 and 15 years old who had a stem cell transplant for congenital amegakaryocytic thrombocytopenia, so the T cells may come from the graft donor. The CDR3 nucleotides read TGTGCCAGCAGTGAACTAGGGACAGGGGATTTC. This encodes CASSELGTGDF.